Presented here are 17 T cell receptor beta chains from one specimen sequenced in a study of T-cell memory formation after mild COVID-19. One entry per CDR3 protein, called by TCRdb with MiXCR from the 5' RACE reads. The repertoire holds about 150,000 distinct CDR3 sequences, with roughly 13% as singletons. What was sequenced was PBMCs or a T cell subset sorted from them (not recorded which). The receptors were sampled from a man younger than 35 who had mild COVID-19 (a few samples of this study predate the infection). Cell type and time point are not known.

This chain links TRBV6-8 with TRBJ2-6; D ambiguous. Deletions cut 0 bases from V and 0 bases from J, with 9 bases between. CDR3 length equals 17 residues. CDR1 is MNHGY and CDR2 is SAAAGT in the germline V gene. In DNA form, the CDR3 reads TGTGCCAGCAGTTACTCGCCTCCCCTCTCTGGGGCCAACGTCCTGACTTTC. Its translation: CASSYSPPLSGANVLTF.

The genes are TRBV12-3 or TRBV12-4 and TRBJ2-5, with 10 bases aligning to TRBD1. This CDR3 has 15 residues. J was trimmed by 1 base and V by 3 bases; bases with no gene match: 2. The CDR3 coding sequence is TGTGCCAGCAGTTTGGACAGGGGGACCCAAGAGACCCAGTACTTC. This encodes CASSLDRGTQETQYF.

The chain carries TRBV12-3 or TRBV12-4 and TRBJ1-1; 9 nucleotides agree with TRBD1. J was trimmed by 4 bases and V by 6 bases; bases with no gene match: 9. The CDR3 contains 15 residues. The CDR3 spells CASSTQGQGPTEAFF. The CDR3 nucleotides are TGTGCCAGCAGCACTCAGGGACAGGGACCCACTGAAGCTTTCTTT.

This clonotype was seen at least ten times. The chain uses TRBV5-5 and TRBJ1-4, with D tentatively TRBD1 (6 bases). The CDR3 loop spans 14 amino acids. From germline, CDR1 is SGHKS and CDR2 YYEKEE (reference sequence). V lost 2 bases and J lost 7, with 12 bases in between. The CDR3 region is CASSFEGVGEKLFF. The CDR3 coding sequence is TGTGCCAGCAGCTTTGAGGGGGTTGGTGAAAAACTGTTTTTT.

V gene TRBV9 combines with J gene TRBJ2-5; 7 nucleotides line up with TRBD2. Looked up from germline, CDR1 is SGDLS and CDR2 is YYNGEE. The CDR3 runs 15 residues. After removal of 0 bases from V and 0 bases from J, the junction contained 2 bases not matched to a gene. The CDR3 reads CASSVGGTNQETQYF. The DNA for the CDR3 is TGTGCCAGCAGCGTAGGGGGGACTAACCAAGAGACCCAGTACTTC.

The CDR3 loop reads CASSLGPRQGNTDTQYF. CDR3 nucleotides: TGTGCCAGCAGCTTAGGACCCCGACAGGGGAACACAGATACGCAGTATTTT. The chain is built from TRBV7-8 and TRBJ2-3; 8 bases are a match to TRBD1. The germline V gene has CDR1 SGHVS and CDR2 FQNEAQ. Trimming at V came to 1 base and at J to 2 bases, leaving 8 bases not matched to a gene. This CDR3 is 17 amino acids long.

The chain joins TRBV20-1 to TRBJ1-2; unclear D gene. The V gene lost 3 bases and the J gene lost 8 bases, with 13 bases spanning the gap. The CDR3 has 12 residues. Germline V gives CDR1 DFQATT, CDR2 SNEGSKA (reference sequence). CDR3 loop: CSASSSVQGYTF. The CDR3 region has the DNA TGCAGTGCTAGTAGTTCCGTTCAAGGCTACACCTTC.

This clonotype turned up a few times. This chain links TRBV9 with TRBJ1-2, with a weak D call TRBD1 (5 bases). This CDR3 comprises 14 residues. Germline CDR1 is SGDLS and CDR2 is YYNGEE. V gave up 2 bases and J gave up 0 bases, with 8 bases separating them. The CDR3 here is CASSVGRANYGYTF. The CDR3 bases are TGTGCCAGCAGCGTCGGCAGGGCTAACTATGGCTACACCTTC.

This clonotype showed up many times. J is TRBJ2-1 and V is TRBV4-1, with a weak D call TRBD2 (7 bases). CDR3 length equals 17 residues. Germline V CDR1 and CDR2: MGHRA, YSYEKL. Trimming removed 3 bases from V and 12 bases from J, with 27 bases in between. CDR3 sequence (DNA): TGCGCCAGCAGCCACGAACCGACAGGATCGCGGGGGCTTGGGCAGTTCTTC. Encoded protein: CASSHEPTGSRGLGQFF.

This clonotype has only a few counts. This rearrangement joins TRBV21-1 to TRBJ2-7; the table's D gene call, TRBD1, was not cross checked with the DNA. TRBV21-1 is labeled a pseudogene. The CDR3 spans 16 residues. The CDR3 nucleotides read TGTGCCAGCAGCGACCAGTCCGGGACAGGGAAATACGAGCAGTACGTC. Amino acid sequence: CASSDQSGTGKYEQYV.

This clonotype appeared a few times. This chain connects TRBV6-2 or TRBV6-3 to TRBJ1-5; 7 positions agree with TRBD1. Germline V gene data show CDR1 as MNHEY and CDR2 as SVGEGT. The length of the CDR3 is 13 residues. V shed 9 bases, J shed 7 bases, and the junction held 9 bases outside the gene matches. The CDR3: CASHGQAGQPQHF. The CDR3 DNA sequence: TGTGCCAGTCATGGACAGGCAGGGCAGCCCCAGCATTTT.

The chain uses TRBV4-2 and TRBJ1-6; 8 positions match TRBD1. The CDR3 runs to 16 residues. V was clipped by 4 bases and J by 5 bases; unmatched bases: 7. Germline CDR1 LGHNA, CDR2 YNFKEQ. The CDR3 bases are TGTGCCAGCAGCCGTAATCAGGGGGCAGATAATTCACCCCTCCACTTT. This codes for CASSRNQGADNSPLHF.

This clonotype has only a few counts. V usage is TRBV5-8 and J usage is TRBJ2-4; D call uncertain. The CDR3 sequence is 11 residues long. The germline CDR1 and CDR2 sequences are SGHTS and YDEGEE. V lost 3 bases, J lost 10 bases, and 8 bases lay in between. The CDR3 is CASSWPVIQYF. The CDR3 region has the DNA TGTGCCAGCAGCTGGCCGGTGATTCAGTACTTC.

The V gene is TRBV7-9, the J gene TRBJ2-7; D is unclear. The CDR3 consists of 12 residues. Trimming cost V 5 bases and J 4 bases, with 9 bases left between them. Germline V gene lookup returns CDR1 SEHNR and CDR2 FQNEAQ (reference sequence). The CDR3 region has the DNA TGTGCCAGCAGCAAACAGATTTACGAGCAGTACTTC. This translates into CASSKQIYEQYF.

This chain links TRBV12-3 or TRBV12-4 with TRBJ1-2; D gene uncertain. V was clipped by 4 bases and J by 9 bases, with 12 bases between them. The CDR3 contains 12 residues. CDR3 in DNA: TGTGCCAGCAGTTATAGAGGTATCAGCTACACCTTC. This sequence encodes CASSYRGISYTF.

The V gene is TRBV20-1, the J gene TRBJ1-3; possible D gene TRBD1, 6 bases. Germline V gene data show CDR1 as DFQATT and CDR2 as SNEGSKA (reference sequence). The ends were cut back, 1 base at V and 3 bases at J, with 19 bases in the middle. This CDR3 has 17 amino acids. As DNA, the CDR3 is TGCAGTGCTAGAGGAACTCCCGGGACAAGAAATGGAAACACCATATATTTT. Translating it yields CSARGTPGTRNGNTIYF.

J is TRBJ2-1 and V is TRBV3-1; tentative D call: TRBD1 (6 bases). The V gene lost 5 bases and the J gene lost 6 bases, with 11 bases spanning the gap. The CDR3 totals 13 residues. In germline, CDR1 is LGHDT, CDR2 YNNKEL (reference sequence). The CDR3 sequence: CASSFHRVNEQFF. CDR3 coding DNA: TGTGCCAGCAGCTTCCACAGGGTCAATGAGCAGTTCTTC.